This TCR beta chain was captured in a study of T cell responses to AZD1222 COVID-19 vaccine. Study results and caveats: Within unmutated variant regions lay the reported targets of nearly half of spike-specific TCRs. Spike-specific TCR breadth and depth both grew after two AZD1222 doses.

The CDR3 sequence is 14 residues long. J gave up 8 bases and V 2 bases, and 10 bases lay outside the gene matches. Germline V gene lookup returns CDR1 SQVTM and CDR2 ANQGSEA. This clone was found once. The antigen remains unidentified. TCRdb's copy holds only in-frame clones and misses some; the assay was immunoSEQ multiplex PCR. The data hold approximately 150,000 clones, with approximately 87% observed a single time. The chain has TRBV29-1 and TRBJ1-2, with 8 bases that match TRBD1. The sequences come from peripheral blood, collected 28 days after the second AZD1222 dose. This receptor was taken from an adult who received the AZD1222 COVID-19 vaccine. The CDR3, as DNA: TGCAGCGTTGAATCTCGGGGACAGGCCTCCGGCTACACCTTC. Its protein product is CSVESRGQASGYTF.